A single sample gave rise to the 11 T cell receptor beta chains below, sequenced in a study of cytomegalovirus exposure and HLA in healthy donors (dated by TCRdb to the late 2010s). To prepare the library, the immunoSEQ multiplex PCR assay was applied. A mixture of 60 forward primers for TCR Vbeta segments and 13 reverse primers for TCR Jbeta segments was used in the multiplex PCR. TCRdb obtained this table from immuneACCESS and retained in-frame rearrangements with V and J assigned. These tables miss some clones; where compared with another copy, unresolved V genes account for less than half of the shortfall, and the remainder is unexplained. In this sample the table shows some 180,000 clones, 79% of which occur a single time. Of the sample, 3.5% to 5% is held by the ten largest clones. Sequencing was performed on PBMCs. The receptors here all came from a woman under 40 in good health and CMV-seropositive.

The rearrangement joins TRBV7-6 to TRBJ2-2, with 13 bases identical to TRBD2. The CDR3 has 15 residues. Trimming removed 6 bases from V and 6 bases from J; junction bases left unmatched: 4. CDR1 is SGHVS and CDR2 is FNYEAQ in the germline V gene. This CDR3 reads CASRLAGGRAGELFF. The CDR3 coding sequence is TGTGCCAGCAGACTAGCGGGAGGGCGGGCCGGGGAGCTGTTTTTT.

This clone was detected a few times. Germline and junction disagree at one end, which may indicate a read error. V is TRBV7-2 and J is TRBJ2-1, with 9 bases aligning to TRBD2. The CDR3 length is 13 residues. Germline values: CDR1 SGHTA, CDR2 FQGNSA. In DNA, the CDR3 is TGTGCCAGCAGCTTAGGGGGACTAGCACGGGGGCTCTTC. Protein product: CASSLGGLARGLF.

The sample holds a few counts of this clone. The chain links TRBV13 to TRBJ2-1; TRBD2 aligns across 8 bases. Trimming removed 5 bases from V and 5 bases from J; junction bases left unmatched: 17. The CDR3 runs to 18 residues. Germline assignment: CDR1 PRHDT and CDR2 FYEKMQ (reference sequence). The CDR3 loop is CASSAPYEAGGPNNEQFF. DNA for the CDR3: TGTGCCAGCAGCGCGCCCTATGAGGCGGGGGGACCTAACAATGAGCAGTTCTTC.

Only a few counts were recorded for this clone. This sequence joins TRBV6-5 and TRBJ2-7; 10 bases match TRBD1. The CDR3 consists of 14 residues. V shed 5 bases and J 2 bases; nucleotides not matched to a gene: 3. The germline CDR1 and CDR2 sequences are MNHEY and SVGAGI. The CDR3 sequence is CASSKDRGAYEQYF. CDR3 bases: TGTGCCAGCAGTAAGGACAGGGGGGCCTACGAGCAGTACTTC.

V usage is TRBV29-1 and J usage is TRBJ2-5, with a weak D call TRBD2 (5 bases). Trimming took off 0 bases at V and 5 bases at J, with 10 bases between the two ends. Germline CDR1 reads SQVTM; CDR2 reads ANQGSEA. The CDR3 is 13 residues long. The CDR3 sequence is CSVEDGGRETQYF. As DNA, the CDR3 is TGCAGCGTTGAAGATGGAGGACGGGAGACCCAGTACTTC.

This clone was recorded a few times. The chain is built from TRBV18 and TRBJ1-2; 9 bases line up with TRBD1. This CDR3 has 15 residues. V lost 3 bases, J lost 5 bases, and 7 bases stayed unmatched. From germline, CDR1 is KGHSH and CDR2 LQKENI. CDR3 sequence (DNA): TGTGCCAGCTCACCGACAGGGGGTGAGATTTATGGCTACACCTTC. The encoded protein is CASSPTGGEIYGYTF.

The chain recombines TRBV5-4 with TRBJ1-1; no clear D. Looked up from germline, CDR1 is SGHNT and CDR2 is YYREEE (reference sequence). Trimming left V 3 bases short and J 1 base short, with 7 bases between. This CDR3 has 13 amino acids. The CDR3, as DNA: TGTGCCAGCAGCTCACCCGGGAACACTGAAGCTTTCTTT. Protein: CASSSPGNTEAFF.

V gene TRBV5-4 combines with J gene TRBJ1-4; D is uncertain. Germline V gene sequence: CDR1 SGHNT, CDR2 YYREEE (reference sequence). The CDR3 is 15 amino acids. Trimming took off 0 bases at V and 1 base at J, with 7 bases between the two ends. The CDR3 DNA is TGTGCCAGCAGCTTGGAGCGGGGAACTAATGAAAAACTGTTTTTT. This codes for CASSLERGTNEKLFF.

The chain couples TRBV19 to TRBJ1-1; 7 nucleotides match TRBD1. The trim removed 3 bases at V and 5 bases at J, leaving 6 bases unmatched. Per germline, CDR1 LNHDA and CDR2 SQIVND (reference sequence). The CDR3 has 14 amino acids. The CDR3: CASSMGRGRTEAFF. CDR3 DNA: TGTGCCAGTAGTATGGGCAGGGGGAGAACTGAAGCTTTCTTT.

This sequence joins TRBV5-8 and TRBJ2-1; 11 bases are shared with TRBD2. The CDR3 runs 15 residues. Germline V CDR1 and CDR2: SGHTS, YDEGEE. V lost 4 bases to trimming and J lost 4 bases; unmatched junction nucleotides: 4. The chain's CDR3 is CASSVTSGEYNEQFF. The CDR3 nucleotides are TGTGCCAGCAGCGTGACTAGCGGGGAGTACAATGAGCAGTTCTTC. Variable domain in full (rest from reference TRBV5-8 and TRBJ2-1): EAGVTQSPTHLIKTRGQQATLRCSPISGHTSVYWYQQALGLGLQFLLWYDEGEERNRGNFPPRFSGRQFPNYSSELNVNALELEDSALYLCASSVTSGEYNEQFFGPGTRLTVL.

The chain is built from TRBV19 and TRBJ1-2; a weak D match, TRBD1 (6 bases). Germline assignment: CDR1 LNHDA and CDR2 SQIVND (reference sequence). Trimming removed 5 bases from V and 8 bases from J, with 18 bases in between. The CDR3 has 14 amino acids. As DNA, the CDR3 is TGTGCCAGTAGTGCCGGCAGGGGCTCCCTAGGCTACACCTTC. This gives the protein CASSAGRGSLGYTF.